This T cell receptor (beta chain) was profiled in a study of shared clonotypes between healthy human individuals. Comments on this clone: The target antigen is unknown.

Produced via immunoSEQ multiplex PCR; TCRdb's table is partial and in-frame only. The table shows 2 million to 2.5 million clones, with about 90% occurring only once. Study observations and caveats: Sampling was confined to blood; repertoires within tissues likely differ. Clonotypes which were not shared had lower generation probabilities than clonotypes that all four donors shared.

The J segment lost 9 bases and the V segment lost 5 bases, leaving 4 bases of the junction unmatched. Germline CDR1 is SGHNT and CDR2 is YENEEA. This CDR3 is built from 12 residues. The V call is TRBV11-3, the J call TRBJ2-3; 8 bases map to TRBD2. What was sequenced was naive CD4+ T cells from PBMCs. The subset: CD45RA+ positively selected. The receptor comes from a young man in good health. Some clones in this sample may be carry-over from other donors' samples. The CDR3 bases are TGTGCCAGCAGCCGGGGGGGGGCAACGCAGTATTTT. Translated: CASSRGGATQYF.